These 18 T cell receptor beta chains originate from one sample sequenced in a study of T cell responses to AZD1222 COVID-19 vaccine. Produced via immunoSEQ multiplex PCR; TCRdb's table is partial and in-frame only. The sample yields under 95,000 clones, roughly nine tenths seen once. The sequencing used peripheral blood, collected on day 0 of AZD1222 vaccination. The receptors stem from an adult in good health.

The rearrangement links TRBV7-3 to TRBJ2-3, with a possible D match to TRBD2 (5 bases). Germline CDR1 and CDR2: SGHTA and FQGTGA. This CDR3 has 12 amino acids. V was shortened by 6 bases and J by 5 bases, with 9 bases between the two germline ends. DNA for the CDR3: TGTGCCAGCAGTTCCCGGGGAGATACGCAGTATTTT. Its protein is CASSSRGDTQYF.

The rearrangement uses TRBV27 and TRBJ2-1, with D unclear. Between the trimmed V and J ends, which lost 5 bases and 4 bases, there was a span of 21 bases. CDR3 length: 17 amino acids. Germline CDR1 is MNHEY and CDR2 is SMNVEV (reference sequence). In nucleotides, the CDR3 is TGTGCCAGCAGTCCAAGGACCCGAACTTGGGGTTACAATGAGCAGTTCTTC. Its translation is CASSPRTRTWGYNEQFF.

Of note for this clone: One junction end disagrees with the germline gene, perhaps due to a read error. V usage is TRBV5-4 and J usage is TRBJ2-2, with 7 nucleotides matching TRBD1. CDR3 length: 13 amino acids. From germline, CDR1 is SGHNT and CDR2 YYREEE (reference sequence). This CDR3 reads CATKTGNAGELFF. The CDR3 DNA reads TGTGCCACCAAGACAGGGAACGCCGGGGAGCTGTTTTTT. The entire variable domain, with the rest obtained from reference TRBV5-4 and TRBJ2-2, is as follows: ETGVTQSPTHLIKTRGQQVTLRCSSQSGHNTVSWYQQALGQGPQFIFQYYREEENGRGNFPPRFSGLQFPNYSSELNVNALELDDSALYLCATKTGNAGELFFGEGSRLTVL.

The chain has TRBV5-1 and TRBJ2-1; D tentatively reads TRBD1 or TRBD2 (5 bases each). Germline V gene data show CDR1 as SGHRS and CDR2 as YFSETQ. The CDR3 extends over 15 amino acids. Deletions cut 4 bases from V and 6 bases from J, with 17 bases between. In DNA, the CDR3 is TGCGCCAGCAGCCCTCTTGGGACCGACGTCAATGAGCAGTTCTTC. Translating gives CASSPLGTDVNEQFF.

V is TRBV7-7 and J is TRBJ1-1; D gene unclear. The CDR3 has 15 amino acids. From germline, CDR1 is SSHAT and CDR2 FNYEAQ (reference sequence). CDR3 in DNA: TGTGCTAGCGGCTTCACGGACGGACGGTTGACTGAAGCTTTCTTT. It codes for CASGFTDGRLTEAFF.

The chain recombines TRBV7-9 with TRBJ1-5; 7 bases agree with TRBD1. The CDR3 has 15 residues. V dropped 4 bases and J dropped 4; count of bases not matched to a gene: 7. Germline lookup yields CDR1 SEHNR and CDR2 FQNEAQ (reference sequence). CDR3 region: CASSSSDRRNQPQHF. The DNA for the CDR3 is TGTGCCAGCAGCTCCTCGGACAGGAGAAATCAGCCCCAGCATTTT.

The V call is TRBV5-4, the J call TRBJ2-3; 10 bases are shared with TRBD2. Germline V gene sequence: CDR1 SGHNT, CDR2 YYREEE (reference sequence). This CDR3 has 15 residues. V dropped 4 bases and J dropped 7; count of bases not matched to a gene: 9. CDR3 bases: TGTGCCAGCAGCCTGAGAAGCGGGGGGGACCATACGCAGTATTTT. This sequence encodes CASSLRSGGDHTQYF.

This chain connects TRBV24-1 to TRBJ2-1; 9 bases fit TRBD2. CDR3 length: 15 residues. From germline, CDR1 is KGHDR and CDR2 SFDVKD. V gave up 4 bases and J gave up 8 bases; unmatched junction bases: 8. CDR3 sequence: CATSEGRGGPYEQFF. Written as DNA, the CDR3 is TGTGCCACCAGTGAGGGGCGGGGGGGCCCTTATGAGCAGTTCTTC.

This chain joins TRBV5-1 and TRBJ1-2; D is ambiguous. Trimming cost V 0 bases and J 4 bases, with 13 bases left between them. The germline gives CDR1 SGHRS, CDR2 YFSETQ. There are 15 residues in the CDR3. The DNA of the CDR3 is TGCGCCAGCAGCTTGGACCCCGCCGGCGCCTATGGCTACACCTTC. This translates into CASSLDPAGAYGYTF.

The chain combines TRBV5-1 with TRBJ2-5; 8 positions agree with TRBD1. V trimming: 4 bases; J trimming: 2 bases; junction bases outside the gene matches: 7. Per the germline V gene, CDR1 is SGHRS and CDR2 is YFSETQ. The CDR3 is 15 residues long. CDR3 in DNA: TGCGCCAGCAGCATCCGGGACAGGAAACAAGAGACCCAGTACTTC. It specifies CASSIRDRKQETQYF.

On this clone: The CDR3 end shows no conserved phenylalanine or tryptophan, and so a read error is likely. It is unclear where the CDR3 begins or ends on the DNA, so no DNA is shown, and the CDR3 is as TCRdb lists it. The chain recombines TRBV2 with TRBJ2-7; the table assigns TRBD1, which was not confirmed against the DNA. Including both end residues, the CDR3 is 14 amino acids long. Looked up from germline, CDR1 is SNHLY and CDR2 is FYNNEI. The CDR3 sequence is CASKRDRGVVELSL.

The chain combines TRBV6-5 with TRBJ2-1, with 9 bases fitting TRBD2. CDR3 length: 15 residues. Trimming took 8 bases from V and 2 from J; bases not matched to a gene: 7. CDR1 and CDR2 from the germline V gene are MNHEY and SVGAGI. DNA for the CDR3: TGTGCCAGCGGGAAGGCTAGCGGGGCCTACAATGAGCAGTTCTTC. Protein sequence: CASGKASGAYNEQFF.

CDR3 region: CASSLSQDYGYTF. The CDR3 DNA follows: TGTGCCAGCAGTTTGAGTCAGGACTATGGCTACACCTTC. This chain uses TRBV12-3 or TRBV12-4 with TRBJ1-2; D call uncertain. V was trimmed by 3 bases and J by 3 bases, leaving 8 bases between them. This CDR3 is 13 amino acids long.

The CDR3 DNA reads as TGTGCCAGCAGCTTCGGTGGACTAGGGACAGATACGCAGTATTTT. Its protein product is CASSFGGLGTDTQYF. V usage is TRBV7-9 and J usage is TRBJ2-3; TRBD2 matches at 7 bases. Germline V gene sequence: CDR1 SEHNR, CDR2 FQNEAQ (reference sequence). J lost 3 bases, V lost 3 bases, and 6 bases had no gene match. The CDR3 is made up of 15 amino acids.

V and J are TRBV5-4 and TRBJ1-2; 10 bases align to TRBD1. The V gene end was trimmed by 5 bases and the J gene end by 3 bases; junction bases not matched to a gene: 4. Per the germline V gene, CDR1 is SGHNT and CDR2 is YYREEE (reference sequence). The CDR3 totals 14 residues. The CDR3 region has the DNA TGTGCCAGCAGTTCGGACAGGGGGGACTATGGCTACACCTTC. Encoded protein: CASSSDRGDYGYTF.

The chain carries TRBV5-1 and TRBJ2-1, with TRBD2 as a possible D gene (7 bases). This CDR3 region has 16 residues. Germline-derived CDR1 and CDR2 are SGHRS and YFSETQ. The germline V and J ends were trimmed by 0 bases and 5 bases, with 15 bases remaining between them. CDR3 region: CASSLARGAAHNEQFF. CDR3 coding DNA: TGCGCCAGCAGCTTGGCACGGGGGGCGGCACACAATGAGCAGTTCTTC.

The chain uses TRBV19 and TRBJ1-4; 8 nucleotides line up with TRBD1. This CDR3 region has 13 residues. The V gene end was trimmed by 6 bases and the J gene end by 5 bases; junction bases not matched to a gene: 2. From germline, CDR1 is LNHDA and CDR2 SQIVND (reference sequence). CDR3 in amino acids: CASRDRVNEKLFF. CDR3 in DNA: TGTGCCAGTAGGGACAGGGTGAATGAAAAACTGTTTTTT.

This clone was seen just once. At one boundary the junction diverges from the germline segment, which might be a read error. V gene TRBV19 combines with J gene TRBJ1-2; 9 bases line up with TRBD1. Looked up from germline, CDR1 is LNHDA and CDR2 is SQIVND (reference sequence). The CDR3 is 14 amino acids. The CDR3 loop reads CATSDRGYNYGYTF. CDR3 nucleotides: TGTGCCACTAGTGACAGGGGGTATAACTATGGCTACACCTTC.